This entry is about one TCR beta chain. The sample originates from a study of CD8 T cells in ankylosing spondylitis. The germline CDR1 and CDR2 sequences are SGHRS and YFSETQ. The CDR3 has 16 amino acids. V lost 0 bases and J lost 3; bases outside the gene matches: 8. Quantitative barcoded 5'-RACE was used to prepare TCR beta libraries. MiXCR, applied by TCRdb to the 5' RACE reads, yields one record per CDR3 protein. Of approximately 260,000 distinct CDR3 sequences in the sample, 18% were seen once. This clonotype was sampled from a male donor with ankylosing spondylitis or in good health (not recorded which). Sequenced: blood, either unsorted or a sorted T cell fraction (not recorded which). The chain employs TRBV5-1 and TRBJ2-7, with TRBD2 identical over 8 bases. The CDR3 coding sequence is TGCGCCAGCAGCTTGGATCGAGCGGGAGCGGGCTACGAGCAGTACTTC. Translating gives CASSLDRAGAGYEQYF.